This T cell receptor beta chain was found in a study of T cell responses to AZD1222 COVID-19 vaccine (dated by TCRdb to about 2021). Concerning the study at large: Because spike-specific TCR depth and breadth did not differ between the two schedules, AZD1222 recipients who got a second dose at roughly 4 weeks were pooled with those who got a second dose at roughly 12 weeks. TCR sequencing was performed for about 240 trial participants, of whom around 210 were given two doses of AZD1222 and some 25 were given two doses of MenACWY control vaccine. Enrollment into the trials was organized by age into subgroups of 18-55, 56-69 and 70-plus years, and those subgroups contained roughly 140, 27 and 60 TCR-sequenced participants, respectively. Broader findings and caveats from the paper: The vaccine-associated CD4 TCRs covered the entire spike protein, and the dominant responses fell in regions 160-218 and 743-854. Because no samples from the day 14 peak response were available, repertoires could be characterized only after the peak T cell response. In the small 56-69-year group, the increase in depth fell short of significance, most likely because of low power. After two AZD1222 doses, spike-specific TCR breadth and depth were significantly higher than at day 0 and than in MenACWY recipients. Nearly half of unique spike-specific TCRs reportedly recognized epitopes outside regions mutated in the B.1.351 and B.1.1.7 variants. Participants were mostly white British and included more females than males, and it was suggested by the authors that clonal diversity may have been underestimated. Conclusions about previously exposed vaccinees are limited, since just six AZD1222 recipients were seropositive for SARS-CoV-2 at baseline.

In regard to this clone: This receptor's antigen is unknown. Base qualities are not at hand, and no much larger clone is one base apart.

The time point label here, explained by the study, means: baseline before first vaccination. Vaccinee samples came from UK trials COV001 and COV002, including a single-blind randomized controlled phase 2/3 trial of AZD1222 (ChAdOx1 nCoV-19) in healthy adults. For TCRbeta chain sequencing, PBMC samples were collected from trial participants at day 0 and at day 28 after the second dose. The CDR3 regions of human TCRbeta chains were analyzed by immunosequencing. From the authors' description of their analysis: TCRs in the repertoires were compared against a reference library of SARS-CoV-2-specific TCRs that had been generated with the MIRA antigen-specificity platform. Breadth was defined as the fraction of unique TCRs that were SARS-CoV-2-associated. Depth was defined as the fraction of total T cells that were SARS-CoV-2-associated. Using the MIRA data, every spike-specific TCR was mapped to the spike region that the TCR reacted to and assigned to either a CD4 or a CD8 class. Log10-transformed breadth and depth values were compared by one-way ANOVA with Sidak's multiple comparisons tests. The clones in this table, taken by TCRdb from immuneACCESS, are in-frame only. Not every clone is retained; where verified, under half of the shortfall comes from an unresolved V gene, and the cause of the rest is unknown. D and trimming come from the DNA, and the V and J calls and clone size come from that table. The sample table lists about 92,000 clones, under 90% of them with a count of one. The biggest ten clones account for approximately 25% of the sample.

This clonotype was sampled from an adult in good health. This specimen consisted of peripheral blood, obtained on day 0 of AZD1222 vaccination.

The encoded CDR3 is CATSDRLTAYTDTQYF. DNA sequence: TGTGCCACCAGTGATCGCTTGACAGCTTACACAGATACGCAGTATTTT. The sequence joins TRBV24-1 to TRBJ2-3; tentative D gene TRBD1, with 5 bases matching. CDR1 KGHDR and CDR2 SFDVKD are derived from the germline V gene. The CDR3, cysteine through phenylalanine, is 16 amino acids long. Only the CDR3 portion is preserved as DNA: 48 bases, with reading frame beginning at the first base. Trimming removed 3 bases from V and 2 bases from J, leaving 14 bases between the germline ends.